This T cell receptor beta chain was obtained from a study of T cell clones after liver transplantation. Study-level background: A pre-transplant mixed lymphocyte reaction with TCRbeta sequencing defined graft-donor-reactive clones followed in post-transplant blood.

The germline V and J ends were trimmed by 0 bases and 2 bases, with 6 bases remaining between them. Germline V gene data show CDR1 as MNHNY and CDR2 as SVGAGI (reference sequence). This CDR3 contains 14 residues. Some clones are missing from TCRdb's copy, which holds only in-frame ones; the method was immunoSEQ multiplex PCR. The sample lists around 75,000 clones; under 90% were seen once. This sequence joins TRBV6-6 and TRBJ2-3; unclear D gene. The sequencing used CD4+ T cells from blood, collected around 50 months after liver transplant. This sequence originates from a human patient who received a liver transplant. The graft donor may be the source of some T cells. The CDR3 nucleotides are TGTGCCAGCAGTTACTCTGGGAACACAGATACGCAGTATTTT. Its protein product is CASSYSGNTDTQYF.